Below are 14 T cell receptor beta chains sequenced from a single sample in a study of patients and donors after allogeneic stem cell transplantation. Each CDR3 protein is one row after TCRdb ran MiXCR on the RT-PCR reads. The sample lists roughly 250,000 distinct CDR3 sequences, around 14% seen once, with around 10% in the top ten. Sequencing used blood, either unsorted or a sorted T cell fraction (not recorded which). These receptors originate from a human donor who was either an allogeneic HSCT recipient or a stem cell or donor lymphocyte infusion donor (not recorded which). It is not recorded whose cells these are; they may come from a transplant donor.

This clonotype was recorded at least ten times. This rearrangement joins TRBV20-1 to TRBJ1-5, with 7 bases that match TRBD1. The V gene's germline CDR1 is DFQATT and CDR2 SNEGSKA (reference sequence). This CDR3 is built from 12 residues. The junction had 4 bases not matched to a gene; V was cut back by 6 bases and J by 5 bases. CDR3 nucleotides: TGCAGTGCGCACACAGGGGATCAGCCCCAGCATTTT. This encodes CSAHTGDQPQHF.

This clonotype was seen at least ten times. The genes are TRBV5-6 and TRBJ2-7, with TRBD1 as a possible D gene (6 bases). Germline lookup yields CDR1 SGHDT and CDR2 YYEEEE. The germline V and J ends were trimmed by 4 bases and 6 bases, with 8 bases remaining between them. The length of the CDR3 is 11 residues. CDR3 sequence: CASSRTVEQYF. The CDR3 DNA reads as TGTGCCAGCAGCCGGACAGTCGAGCAGTACTTC.

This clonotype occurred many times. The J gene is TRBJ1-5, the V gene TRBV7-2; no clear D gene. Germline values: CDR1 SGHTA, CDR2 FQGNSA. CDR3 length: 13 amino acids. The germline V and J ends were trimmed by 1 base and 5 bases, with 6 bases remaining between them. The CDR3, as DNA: TGTGCCAGCAGCTTAGATCGGGATCAGCCCCAGCATTTT. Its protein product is CASSLDRDQPQHF.

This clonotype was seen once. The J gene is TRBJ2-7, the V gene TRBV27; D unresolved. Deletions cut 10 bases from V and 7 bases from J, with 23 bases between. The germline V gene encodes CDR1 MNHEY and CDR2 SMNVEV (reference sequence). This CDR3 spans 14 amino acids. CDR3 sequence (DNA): TGTGCCACAAAGAGGTCGGATACTTACGAAGAGCAGTACTTC. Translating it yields CATKRSDTYEEQYF.

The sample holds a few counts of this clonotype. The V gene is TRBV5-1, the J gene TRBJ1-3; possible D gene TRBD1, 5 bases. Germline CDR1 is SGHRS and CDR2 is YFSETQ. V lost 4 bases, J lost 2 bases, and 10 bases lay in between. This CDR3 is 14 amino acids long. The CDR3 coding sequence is TGCGCCAGCAGCCAGGGAACCACTGGAAACACCATATATTTT. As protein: CASSQGTTGNTIYF.

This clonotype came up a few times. CDR3 nucleotide sequence: TGTGCCTGGAGTATCAGTAATTCACCCCTCCACTTT. Its translation: CAWSISNSPLHF. This chain uses TRBV30 with TRBJ1-6; D ambiguous. This CDR3 contains 12 residues. The germline V gene has CDR1 GTSNPN and CDR2 SVGIG (reference sequence). Trimming left V 2 bases short and J 6 bases short, with 5 bases between.

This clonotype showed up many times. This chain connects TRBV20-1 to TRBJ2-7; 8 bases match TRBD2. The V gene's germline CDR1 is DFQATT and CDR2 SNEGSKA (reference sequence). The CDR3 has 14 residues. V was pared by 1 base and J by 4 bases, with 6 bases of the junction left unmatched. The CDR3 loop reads CSARVNGRVYEQYF. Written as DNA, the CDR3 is TGCAGTGCTAGAGTTAACGGGAGGGTTTACGAGCAGTACTTC.

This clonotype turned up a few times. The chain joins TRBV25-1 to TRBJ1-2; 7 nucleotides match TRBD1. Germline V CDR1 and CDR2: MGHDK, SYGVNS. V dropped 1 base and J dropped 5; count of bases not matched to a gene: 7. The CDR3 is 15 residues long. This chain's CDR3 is CASSELGDSFYGYTF. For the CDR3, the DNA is TGTGCCAGCAGTGAATTGGGGGACAGTTTTTATGGCTACACCTTC.

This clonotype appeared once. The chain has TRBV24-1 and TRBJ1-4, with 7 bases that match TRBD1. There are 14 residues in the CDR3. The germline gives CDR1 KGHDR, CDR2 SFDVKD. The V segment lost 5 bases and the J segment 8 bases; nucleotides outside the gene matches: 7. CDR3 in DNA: TGTGCCACCAGTGCAGGGGGGGCTGGGGAAAAACTGTTTTTT. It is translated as CATSAGGAGEKLFF.

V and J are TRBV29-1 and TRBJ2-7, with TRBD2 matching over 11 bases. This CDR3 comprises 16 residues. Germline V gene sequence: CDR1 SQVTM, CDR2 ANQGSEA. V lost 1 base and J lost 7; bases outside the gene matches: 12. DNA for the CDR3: TGCAGCGTTGAAGCGCCAACCGGGACTAGCGGTATTGAGCAGTACTTC. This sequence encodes CSVEAPTGTSGIEQYF.

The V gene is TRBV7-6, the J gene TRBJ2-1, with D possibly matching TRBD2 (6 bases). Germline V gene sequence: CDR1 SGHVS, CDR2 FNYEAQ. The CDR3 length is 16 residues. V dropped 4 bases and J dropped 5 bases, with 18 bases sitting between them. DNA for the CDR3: TGTGCCAGCAGCTCCTCGGGACTTAAAAGACACAATGAGCAGTTCTTC. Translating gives CASSSSGLKRHNEQFF.

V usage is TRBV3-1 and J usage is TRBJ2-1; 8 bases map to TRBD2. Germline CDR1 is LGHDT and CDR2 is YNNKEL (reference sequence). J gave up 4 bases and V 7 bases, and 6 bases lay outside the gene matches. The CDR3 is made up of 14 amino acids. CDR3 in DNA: TGTGCCAGCACGGAGCGGGGGAGGTACAATGAGCAGTTCTTC. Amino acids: CASTERGRYNEQFF.

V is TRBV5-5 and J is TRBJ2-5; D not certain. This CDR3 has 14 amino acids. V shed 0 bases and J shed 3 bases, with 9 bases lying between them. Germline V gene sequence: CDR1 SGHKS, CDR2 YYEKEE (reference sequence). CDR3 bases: TGTGCCAGCAGCTTGGATTTATTAAAAGAGACCCAGTACTTC. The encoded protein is CASSLDLLKETQYF.

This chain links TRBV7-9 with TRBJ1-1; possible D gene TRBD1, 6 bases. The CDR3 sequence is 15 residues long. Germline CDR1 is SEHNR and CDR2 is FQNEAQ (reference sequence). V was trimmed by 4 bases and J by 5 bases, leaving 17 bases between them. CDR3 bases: TGTGCCAGCAGCTCCAGGCGAGGGGGAGGGACTGAAGCTTTCTTT. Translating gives CASSSRRGGGTEAFF.